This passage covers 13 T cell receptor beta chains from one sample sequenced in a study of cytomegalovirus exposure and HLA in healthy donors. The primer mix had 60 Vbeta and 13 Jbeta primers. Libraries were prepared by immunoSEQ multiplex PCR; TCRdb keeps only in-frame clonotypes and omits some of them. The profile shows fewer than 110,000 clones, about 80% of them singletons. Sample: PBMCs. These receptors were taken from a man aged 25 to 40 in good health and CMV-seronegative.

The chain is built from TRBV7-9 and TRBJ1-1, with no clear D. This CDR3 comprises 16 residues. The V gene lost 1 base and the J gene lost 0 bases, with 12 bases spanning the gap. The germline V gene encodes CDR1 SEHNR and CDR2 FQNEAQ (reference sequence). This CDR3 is CASSLGGRSLNTEAFF. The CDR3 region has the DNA TGTGCCAGCAGCTTAGGCGGTCGGAGTTTGAACACTGAAGCTTTCTTT.

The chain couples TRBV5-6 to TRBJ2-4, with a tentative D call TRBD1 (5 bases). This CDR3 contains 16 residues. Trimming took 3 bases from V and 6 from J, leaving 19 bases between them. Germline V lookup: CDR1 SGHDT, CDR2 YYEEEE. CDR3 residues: CASSSPDGRVRNIQYF. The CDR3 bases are TGTGCCAGCAGCTCCCCGGACGGCAGGGTTCGAAACATTCAGTACTTC.

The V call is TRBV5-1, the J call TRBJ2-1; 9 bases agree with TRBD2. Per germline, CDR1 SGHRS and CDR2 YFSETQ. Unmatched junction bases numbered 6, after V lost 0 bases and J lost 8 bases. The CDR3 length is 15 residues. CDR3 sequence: CASSLDSGGFYEQFF. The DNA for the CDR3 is TGCGCCAGCAGCTTGGATAGCGGGGGTTTCTATGAGCAGTTCTTC.

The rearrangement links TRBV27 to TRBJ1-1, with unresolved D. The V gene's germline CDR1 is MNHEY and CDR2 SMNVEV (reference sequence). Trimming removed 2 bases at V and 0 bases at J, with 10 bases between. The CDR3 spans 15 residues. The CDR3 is CASSLNGLLNTEAFF. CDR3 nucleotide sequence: TGTGCCAGCAGTTTAAATGGCTTATTGAACACTGAAGCTTTCTTT.

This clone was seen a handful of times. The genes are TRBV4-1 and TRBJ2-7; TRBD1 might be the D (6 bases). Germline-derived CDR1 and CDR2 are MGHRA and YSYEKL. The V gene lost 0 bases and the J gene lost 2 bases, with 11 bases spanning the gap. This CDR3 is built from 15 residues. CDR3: CASSQEHTGTYEQYF. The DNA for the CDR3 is TGCGCCAGCAGCCAAGAGCACACAGGGACCTACGAGCAGTACTTC.

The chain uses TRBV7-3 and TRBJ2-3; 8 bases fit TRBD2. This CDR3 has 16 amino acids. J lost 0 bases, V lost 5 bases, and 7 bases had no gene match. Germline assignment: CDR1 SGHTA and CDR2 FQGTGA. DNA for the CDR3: TGTGCCAGCAGCCTACGTCCTAGCGGGAGCACAGATACGCAGTATTTT. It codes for CASSLRPSGSTDTQYF.

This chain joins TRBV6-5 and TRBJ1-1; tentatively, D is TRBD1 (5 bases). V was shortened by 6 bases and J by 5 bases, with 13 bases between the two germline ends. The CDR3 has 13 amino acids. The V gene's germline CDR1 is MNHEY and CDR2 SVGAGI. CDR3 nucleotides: TGTGCCAGCAGCTTTCAGGGAAGGACTGAAGCTTTCTTT. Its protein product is CASSFQGRTEAFF.

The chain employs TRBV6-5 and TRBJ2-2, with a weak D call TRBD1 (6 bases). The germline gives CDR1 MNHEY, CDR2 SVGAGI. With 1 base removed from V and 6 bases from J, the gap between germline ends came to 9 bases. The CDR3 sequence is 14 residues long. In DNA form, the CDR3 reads TGTGCCAGCAGTTACTACAGGGACGCCGGGGAGCTGTTTTTT. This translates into CASSYYRDAGELFF.

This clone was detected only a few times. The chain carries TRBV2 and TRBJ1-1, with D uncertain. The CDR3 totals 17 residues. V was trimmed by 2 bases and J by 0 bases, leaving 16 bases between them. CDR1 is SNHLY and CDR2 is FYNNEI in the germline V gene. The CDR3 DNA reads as TGTGCCAGCAGTGAATCCTATGATCTCGCCATGAACACTGAAGCTTTCTTT. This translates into CASSESYDLAMNTEAFF.

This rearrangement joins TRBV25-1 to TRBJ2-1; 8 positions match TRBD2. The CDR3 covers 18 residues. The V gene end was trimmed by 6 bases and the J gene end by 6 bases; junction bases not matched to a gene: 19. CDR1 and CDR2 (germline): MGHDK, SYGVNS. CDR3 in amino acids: CASRSYQRSGGRVNEQFF. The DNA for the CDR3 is TGTGCCAGCAGGAGCTACCAGCGATCGGGAGGGCGGGTCAATGAGCAGTTCTTC.

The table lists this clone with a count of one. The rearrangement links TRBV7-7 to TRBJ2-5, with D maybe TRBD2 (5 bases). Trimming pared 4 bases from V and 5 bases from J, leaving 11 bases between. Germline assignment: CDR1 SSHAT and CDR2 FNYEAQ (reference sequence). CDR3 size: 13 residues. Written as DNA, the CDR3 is TGTGCCAGCAGCTATACTAGGTTGGAGACCCAGTACTTC. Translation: CASSYTRLETQYF.

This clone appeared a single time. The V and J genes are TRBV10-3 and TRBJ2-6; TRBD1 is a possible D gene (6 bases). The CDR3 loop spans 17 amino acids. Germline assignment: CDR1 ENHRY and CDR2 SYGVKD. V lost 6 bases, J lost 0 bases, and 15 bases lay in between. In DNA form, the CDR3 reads TGTGCCATCAGCTCACAGGGTCTCGGCTCTGGGGCCAACGTCCTGACTTTC. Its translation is CAISSQGLGSGANVLTF.

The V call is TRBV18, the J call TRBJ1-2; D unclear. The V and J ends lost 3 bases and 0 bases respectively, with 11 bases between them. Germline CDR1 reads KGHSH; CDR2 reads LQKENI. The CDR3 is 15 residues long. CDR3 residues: CASSPPLIANYGYTF. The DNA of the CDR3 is TGTGCCAGCTCACCGCCTTTGATAGCTAACTATGGCTACACCTTC.